These T cell receptor beta chains were read from a single sample in a study of spatial heterogeneity in lung cancer. One entry per CDR3 protein results from TCRdb running MiXCR on the 5' RACE reads. The table shows under 100,000 distinct CDR3 sequences, with roughly 9.5% occurring only once. Sequenced material: PBMCs, taken at surgery. These TCRs come from a male donor with early-stage non-small cell lung cancer. Each CDR3 is given with its conserved first and last residue. A D gene is named only where the DNA matches it firmly. Where a row states a size, it is once, few, many or the class of an expanded clone; other rows omit it.

clone size	V gene	J gene	D gene	CDR3 DNA	CDR3 protein
NA	TRBV15	TRBJ1-3	NA	TGTGCCACCAGCCACGGAGGCTCTGGAAACACCATATATTTT	CATSHGGSGNTIYF
many	TRBV5-6	TRBJ2-3	TRBD2	TGTGCCAGCAGCGCGGGGGGTCCTAGCACAGATACGCAGTATTTT	CASSAGGPSTDTQYF
many	TRBV9	TRBJ2-5	TRBD1	TGTGCCAGCAGCGTAGGCGGACAGGGGCTGTTCGAGACCCAGTACTTC	CASSVGGQGLFETQYF
many	TRBV5-6	TRBJ2-1	NA	TGTGCCAGCAGCTCAAGTAGAGGACCCAATGAGCAGTTCTTC	CASSSSRGPNEQFF
medium-sized	TRBV29-1	TRBJ2-1	TRBD2	TGCAGCGTTGAAAAGGACGGGACTAGAGAGTTCTTC	CSVEKDGTREFF
many	TRBV29-1	TRBJ2-5	NA	TGCAGCGTCGCGGGTTCGGGAGAGACCCAGTACTTC	CSVAGSGETQYF
NA	TRBV5-1	TRBJ2-2	TRBD1	TGCGCCAGCAGCTCCGGGACAGAGGCCGGGGAGCTGTTTTTT	CASSSGTEAGELFF
many	TRBV6-2/TRBV6-3	TRBJ2-4	NA	TGTGCCAGCAGTTACTCATCAGTTTCCAAAAACATTCAGTACTTC	CASSYSSVSKNIQYF
few	TRBV29-1	TRBJ1-1	NA	TGCAGCGTTGAAGGACAGGTTATGAACACTGAAGCTTTCTTT	CSVEGQVMNTEAFF
NA	TRBV3-1	TRBJ2-7	TRBD2	TGTGCCAGCAGCCCCTGGCTAGCGGGGGGGCCGGAAGAGCAGTACTTC	CASSPWLAGGPEEQYF
NA	TRBV3-2	TRBJ1-5	NA	TGTGCCAGCAGCCAAGATAAGGCAGGAGATAATCAGCCCCAGCATTTT	CASSQDKAGDNQPQHF
many	TRBV28	TRBJ2-3	NA	TGTGCCAGCAAACCCCCCGGTGGCTGGCCCTACACAGATACGCAGTATTTT	CASKPPGGWPYTDTQYF
NA	TRBV12-3/TRBV12-4	TRBJ2-5	NA	TGTGCCAGCAGTTTACTAGCGTGGGAGACCCAGTACTTC	CASSLLAWETQYF
few	TRBV20-1	TRBJ1-5	TRBD1	TGCAGTGCTAGGGACAGGGATAGCTCCCGAGGCAATCAGCCCCAGCATTTT	CSARDRDSSRGNQPQHF
NA	TRBV10-2	TRBJ2-4	NA	TGCGCCAGCAGTGAGTTGACTGTCGGCAGCGGAAAAAACATTCAGTACTTC	CASSELTVGSGKNIQYF
few	TRBV29-1	TRBJ2-3	NA	TGCAGCGTTGACGGAAAAGGGACCGGGGGCGTAGATACGCAGTATTTT	CSVDGKGTGGVDTQYF
many	TRBV19	TRBJ1-2	NA	TGTGCCAGTAGTATAGATCGGAGGGCAGGCTACACCTTC	CASSIDRRAGYTF
few	TRBV20-1	TRBJ2-3	TRBD2	TGCAGTGCTAGAGATGCGGGGGGTAGCACAGATACGCAGTATTTT	CSARDAGGSTDTQYF
many	TRBV27	TRBJ2-5	TRBD2	TGTGCCATTCCCGTAGCGGGACAAGAGACCCAGTACTTC	CAIPVAGQETQYF
NA	TRBV2	TRBJ2-3	NA	TGTGCCAGCACAAGGTGGTCAGGAGATACGCAGTATTTT	CASTRWSGDTQYF
many	TRBV28	TRBJ2-3	TRBD2	TGTGCCAGCAGAGGACTAGCGGGAGACACAGATACGCAGTATTTT	CASRGLAGDTDTQYF
many	TRBV2	TRBJ1-4	TRBD1	TGTGCCAGCAGTGCGACAGGGGCGGAGGGTGAAAAACTGTTTTTT	CASSATGAEGEKLFF
many	TRBV20-1	TRBJ1-1	NA	TGCAGTGCTAGCAGGGCCGGTACTGAAGCTTTCTTT	CSASRAGTEAFF
NA	TRBV5-1	TRBJ2-1	TRBD2	TGCGCCAGCAGCCCCCGGAGCGGGGGGTATGAGCAGTTCTTC	CASSPRSGGYEQFF
NA	TRBV10-3	TRBJ2-5	NA	TGTGCCATCTCCCAGGGGGGACAAGAGACCCAGTACTTC	CAISQGGQETQYF
many	TRBV28	TRBJ1-1	NA	TGTGCCAGCAGTTCAAGTGTTGAAGCTTTCTTT	CASSSSVEAFF
few	TRBV7-2	TRBJ2-5	TRBD1	TGTGCCAGCAGTCCCGGGACAGGGGTAGAGACCCAGTACTTC	CASSPGTGVETQYF
few	TRBV28	TRBJ2-3	NA	TGTGCCACCCGTAGCCGGGATACGCAGTATTTT	CATRSRDTQYF
NA	TRBV20-1	TRBJ2-5	TRBD1	TGCAGTGCGCGGACACTCGGACAGGAAGAGACCCAGTACTTC	CSARTLGQEETQYF
NA	TRBV28	TRBJ2-2	TRBD2	TGTGCCAGCAGTCTTTATAGCGGGAGTGGCGGGGAGCTGTTTTTT	CASSLYSGSGGELFF
NA	TRBV29-1	TRBJ2-7	NA	TGCAGCGTTGATACAGGGATCGAGCAGTACTTC	CSVDTGIEQYF
NA	TRBV3-1	TRBJ2-7	NA	TGTGCCAGCAGCCAATTCGCTGGGAGGAACGAGCAGTACTTC	CASSQFAGRNEQYF
NA	TRBV20-1	TRBJ2-1	TRBD2	TGCAGTAGCGGGGCCTACAATGAGCAGTTCTTC	CSSGAYNEQFF
few	TRBV20-1	TRBJ2-2	TRBD1	TGCAGTGCTTCTAGGACAGATACAGGGGTCGGGGAGCTGTTTTTT	CSASRTDTGVGELFF
many	TRBV6-2/TRBV6-3	TRBJ2-7	NA	TGTGCCAGCAGTTCGTTCATTTTAAGCTCCTACGAGCAGTACTTC	CASSSFILSSYEQYF
few	TRBV20-1	TRBJ2-3	NA	TGCAGTGCTAGAGATGGGAGCGATACGCAGTATTTT	CSARDGSDTQYF
few	TRBV2	TRBJ2-7	NA	TGTGCCAGCAGTGAAAATCAGGGTTTCTACGAGCAGTACTTC	CASSENQGFYEQYF
many	TRBV7-6	TRBJ2-3	TRBD2	TGTGCCAGCAGCTTAGAACTAGCGGGGGCCCTTAGCACAGATACGCAGTATTTT	CASSLELAGALSTDTQYF
many	TRBV5-1	TRBJ1-2	NA	TGCGCCAGCAGCCCGGACTTTGGATATGGCTACACCTTC	CASSPDFGYGYTF
few	TRBV20-1	TRBJ2-7	NA	TGCAGTGCTAGCGTGGGATCCTACGAGCAGTACTTC	CSASVGSYEQYF
few	TRBV18	TRBJ1-5	NA	TGTGCCAGCTCCCTCGCGGGGGGAAGCAATCAGCCCCAGCATTTT	CASSLAGGSNQPQHF
many	TRBV7-2	TRBJ2-1	NA	TGTGCCAGCAGCCCCCATCCGTCAAGCTCCTACAATGAGCAGTTCTTC	CASSPHPSSSYNEQFF
NA	TRBV7-8	TRBJ2-1	NA	TGTGCCAGCAGCTCCGCAGCGGAGCAGTTCTTC	CASSSAAEQFF
many	TRBV7-9	TRBJ1-1	NA	TGTGCCAGCAACAAGGGAGGCACTGAAGCTTTCTTT	CASNKGGTEAFF
few	TRBV19	TRBJ1-5	NA	TGTGCCAGTAGTATGCGGGGAGAAACTCAGCCCCAGCATTTT	CASSMRGETQPQHF
few	TRBV7-3	TRBJ1-2	NA	TGTGCCAGCAGCCCCGACATGGGGTATGGCTACACCTTC	CASSPDMGYGYTF
few	TRBV10-3	TRBJ1-1	TRBD1	TGTGCCATCAGTGAACTGGACAGGCTCACTGAAGCTTTCTTT	CAISELDRLTEAFF
many	TRBV20-1	TRBJ1-3	TRBD1	TGCAGTGCTGAGGACAGGGCTGGAAACACCATATATTTT	CSAEDRAGNTIYF
few	TRBV20-1	TRBJ2-3	NA	TGCAGTGCTAGAGATTCAAGCGGAGCGGGAGATACGCAGTATTTT	CSARDSSGAGDTQYF
NA	TRBV28	TRBJ1-1	TRBD1	TGTGCCAGCAGTTACGGGACAGCGAACACTGAAGCTTTCTTT	CASSYGTANTEAFF
few	TRBV3-1	TRBJ2-7	NA	TGTGCCAGCGGGTGGGACCATAGCGGAGCAGACGAGCAGTACTTC	CASGWDHSGADEQYF
many	TRBV29-1	TRBJ2-5	NA	TGCAGCGGCCGGGACCCCCTGGAGACCCAGTACTTC	CSGRDPLETQYF
many	TRBV7-9	TRBJ2-5	NA	TGTGCCAGCAGCTTGGCAGGGGCGGAGACCCAGTACTTC	CASSLAGAETQYF